These 4 T cell receptor beta chains originate from one sample sequenced in a study of blood T cell repertoires in COVID-19. The protocol was immunoSEQ multiplex PCR, while the TCRdb copy is restricted to in-frame clones and leaves out a portion. The repertoire consists of 80,000 to 100,000 clones, with 60% to 85% occurring once and the leading ten covering approximately 15%. Sequenced: peripheral blood. These receptors originate from a human donor in a cohort sampled during active COVID-19.

The chain has TRBV15 and TRBJ2-7; TRBD1 matches at 7 bases. Per the germline V gene, CDR1 is LNHNV and CDR2 is YYDKDF (reference sequence). The CDR3 totals 15 residues. V trimming: 0 bases; J trimming: 2 bases; junction bases outside the gene matches: 4. CDR3 in DNA: TGTGCCACCAGCAGAGAACCGACAGGGCCCTACGAGCAGTACTTC. It is translated as CATSREPTGPYEQYF.

The V gene is TRBV6-2 or TRBV6-3, the J gene TRBJ1-1; D not certain. CDR1 and CDR2 (germline): MNHEY, SVGEGT. V lost 6 bases to trimming and J lost 1 base, with 12 bases between them. The CDR3 spans 14 residues. The CDR3 DNA sequence: TGTGCCAGCAGCCGCTCTTACAGGAACACTGAAGCTTTCTTT. This translates into CASSRSYRNTEAFF.

The chain joins TRBV27 to TRBJ1-2; D unclear. V was trimmed by 4 bases and J by 2 bases, leaving 14 bases between them. The CDR3 extends over 15 amino acids. CDR1 and CDR2 from the germline V gene are MNHEY and SMNVEV (reference sequence). The DNA for the CDR3 is TGTGCCAGCAGTTCCCGACGGGATGGAAACTATGGCTACACCTTC. Translating it yields CASSSRRDGNYGYTF.

The chain links TRBV5-1 to TRBJ1-4; TRBD1 matches at 8 bases. The V gene end was trimmed by 10 bases and the J gene end by 7 bases; junction bases not matched to a gene: 12. Germline values: CDR1 SGHRS, CDR2 YFSETQ. The CDR3 spans 14 residues. DNA for the CDR3: TGCGCCTCCGGAGGAGAACAGGGGGGTGAAAAACTGTTTTTT. Protein: CASGGEQGGEKLFF. Full variable domain (outside the CDR3, taken from reference TRBV5-1 and TRBJ1-4): KAGVTQTPRYLIKTRGQQVTLSCSPISGHRSVSWYQQTPGQGLQFLFEYFSETQRNKGNFPGRFSGRQFSNSRSEMNVSTLELGDSALYLCASGGEQGGEKLFFGSGTQLSVL.